The clone carrying this T cell receptor (beta chain) was seen a handful of times. Its antigen remains unidentified. TCRdb analysed the reads with MiXCR anew, one entry per CDR3 protein. The sample includes some 700,000 distinct CDR3 sequences, 35% to 40% of them seen just once. The sample belongs to a study of T cell repertoires in cytomegalovirus infection. Study at large: It can be stated that public TCR beta signatures indicated CMV infection as well as a matching HLA type. Study observations and caveats: The study identified carriers of CMV plus the relevant HLA from cumulative public TCR beta family frequency. The ex vivo response showed dominance by HLA-C-restricted CMV-specific TCR beta clonotypes.

Trimming shortened V by 9 bases and J by 5 bases, and 10 bases separated the two germline ends. CDR3 size: 11 residues. Sequencing input: PBMCs. This clonotype was obtained from a human donor in good health (CMV status not recorded). Some clones in this sample may be carry-over from other donors' samples. The V and J genes are TRBV12-3 or TRBV12-4 and TRBJ1-2; tentative D call: TRBD1 (5 bases). CDR3 region: CASEGRYGYTF. CDR3 in DNA: TGTGCCAGTGAGGGGAGGTATGGCTACACCTTC.